A selection of T cell receptor beta chains follows, all from one sample in a study of tissue T cells after allogeneic stem cell transplantation. Data came from immunoSEQ multiplex PCR; TCRdb stores just in-frame clones and leaves some out. The table has 25,000 to 35,000 clones, around 86% seen once; the top ten hold 3% to 4%. Sequences were derived from blood, sampled before transplantation. Receptors were obtained from a woman aged 18 to 50 who later had graft-versus-host disease after an allogeneic stem cell transplant. Both conserved end residues are part of each CDR3. The order of the fields is V gene, clone size, J gene, D gene, CDR3 DNA, CDR3 protein. D genes are given only for firm matches. Size tells how often a clone was seen (once, few, many) or the class of an expanded clone, and some rows leave it out.

v_call: TRBV29-1
clone_size: -
j_call: TRBJ1-5
d_call: -
cdr3_nt: TGCAGCGTTGGAGGGGGAGTAGGTCAGCCCCAGCATTTT
cdr3_aa: CSVGGGVGQPQHF

v_call: TRBV5-4
clone_size: -
j_call: TRBJ2-7
d_call: TRBD2
cdr3_nt: TGTGCCAGCAGCTTGGAGACAGCGGGGAATTACGAGCAGTACTTC
cdr3_aa: CASSLETAGNYEQYF

v_call: TRBV12-3/TRBV12-4
clone_size: few
j_call: TRBJ1-2
d_call: -
cdr3_nt: TGTGCCAGCCAGGATACTGGAACTTATGGCTACACCTTC
cdr3_aa: CASQDTGTYGYTF

v_call: TRBV5-5
clone_size: -
j_call: TRBJ2-5
d_call: TRBD2
cdr3_nt: TGTGCCAGCAGCTTGACTAGCGGGGGGCTCGGAGAGACCCAGTACTTC
cdr3_aa: CASSLTSGGLGETQYF

v_call: TRBV3-1/TRBV3-2
clone_size: -
j_call: TRBJ2-5
d_call: -
cdr3_nt: TGTGCCAGCAGCCAAGGCGCAGGGGAAATGGCCCAGTACTTC
cdr3_aa: CASSQGAGEMAQYF

v_call: TRBV19
clone_size: -
j_call: TRBJ2-5
d_call: TRBD1
cdr3_nt: TGTGCCAGTAGTGTAACCGGGACAGGGAAAGAGACCCAGTACTTC
cdr3_aa: CASSVTGTGKETQYF

v_call: TRBV27
clone_size: -
j_call: TRBJ2-5
d_call: -
cdr3_nt: TGTGCCAGCAGTTTATACGGGACCCAGTACTTC
cdr3_aa: CASSLYGTQYF

v_call: TRBV7-2
clone_size: -
j_call: TRBJ1-5
d_call: -
cdr3_nt: TGTGCCAGTGCCGCGCGGGCGAATCAGCCCCAGCATTTT
cdr3_aa: CASAARANQPQHF

v_call: TRBV6-2/TRBV6-3
clone_size: -
j_call: TRBJ2-2
d_call: TRBD1
cdr3_nt: TGTGCCAGCAGCCCGCACAAAACAGGGGTGAACACCGGGGAGCTGTTTTTT
cdr3_aa: CASSPHKTGVNTGELFF

v_call: TRBV10-2
clone_size: -
j_call: TRBJ2-7
d_call: -
cdr3_nt: TGCGCCAGCAGTGCTACAGGAGTATACCCCTACGAGCAGTACTTC
cdr3_aa: CASSATGVYPYEQYF

v_call: TRBV18
clone_size: -
j_call: TRBJ2-6
d_call: -
cdr3_nt: TGTGCCAGCTCACCACAGGGGGTCTCTGGGGCCAACGTCCTGACTTTC
cdr3_aa: CASSPQGVSGANVLTF

v_call: TRBV7-2
clone_size: -
j_call: TRBJ2-6
d_call: TRBD1
cdr3_nt: TGTGCCAGCAGCAAATCAGGGGGCTCTGGGGCCAACGTCCTGACTTTC
cdr3_aa: CASSKSGGSGANVLTF

v_call: TRBV4-3
clone_size: -
j_call: TRBJ1-4
d_call: -
cdr3_nt: TGCGCCAGCAGCCAGTCACAGGGAGCTAATGAAAAACTGTTTTTT
cdr3_aa: CASSQSQGANEKLFF

v_call: TRBV28
clone_size: few
j_call: TRBJ2-7
d_call: -
cdr3_nt: TGTGCCAGCGAGGGAGGACAGGTTCCATACGAGCAGTACTTC
cdr3_aa: CASEGGQVPYEQYF

v_call: TRBV13
clone_size: -
j_call: TRBJ1-1
d_call: TRBD1
cdr3_nt: TGTGCCAGCAGCGTCCCGGGACAGCCCTCCACTGAAGCTTTCTTT
cdr3_aa: CASSVPGQPSTEAFF

v_call: TRBV7-8
clone_size: -
j_call: TRBJ2-1
d_call: -
cdr3_nt: TGTGCCAGCGGCCCTAGGGCGGAAGAGCAGTTCTTC
cdr3_aa: CASGPRAEEQFF

v_call: TRBV2
clone_size: -
j_call: TRBJ2-3
d_call: -
cdr3_nt: TGTGCCAGCACTCTGGGGGGGCTCACCACAGATACGCAGTATTTT
cdr3_aa: CASTLGGLTTDTQYF